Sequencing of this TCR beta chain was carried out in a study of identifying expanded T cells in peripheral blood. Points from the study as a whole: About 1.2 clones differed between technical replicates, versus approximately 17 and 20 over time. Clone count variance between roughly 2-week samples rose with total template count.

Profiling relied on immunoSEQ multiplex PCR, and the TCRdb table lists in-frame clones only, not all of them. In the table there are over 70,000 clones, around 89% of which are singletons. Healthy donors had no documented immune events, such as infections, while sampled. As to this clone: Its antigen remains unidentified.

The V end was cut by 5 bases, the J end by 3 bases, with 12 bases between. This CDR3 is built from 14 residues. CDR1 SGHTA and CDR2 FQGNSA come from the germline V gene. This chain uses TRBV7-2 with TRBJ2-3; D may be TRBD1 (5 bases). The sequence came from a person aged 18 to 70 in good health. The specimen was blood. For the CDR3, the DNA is TGTGCCAGCAGCCCCGGCAGGGAAACAGATACGCAGTATTTT. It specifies CASSPGRETDTQYF.